The rows below give T cell receptor beta chains drawn from one sample of a study of shared clonotypes between healthy human individuals. The data were produced by immunoSEQ multiplex PCR, yet TCRdb's version contains in-frame clones alone and is incomplete. Of approximately 340,000 clones in the sample, roughly 70% were seen once. Sequences were obtained from memory CD4+ T cells sorted from blood. These receptors all come from a man aged 25 to 40 in good health. CDR3s leave out the opening cysteine and the closing phenylalanine or tryptophan. D genes are given only for firm matches.

TRBV7-9 | TRBD1 | ASSRTGNEQF
TRBV6-1 | NA | ASTVEGRDSPLH
TRBV2 | NA | ASTRTTRYEQY
TRBV5-1 | TRBD2 | ASSSGLATDTQY
TRBV9 | NA | ASSPGTLGRNIQY
TRBV25-1 | TRBD2 | ASSAGRAPDTQY
TRBV6-1 | NA | ASTLRRDGVVF
TRBV7-9 | NA | ASSDDANYGYT
TRBV7-9 | TRBD1 | ASSLALGGAVETQY
TRBV11-3 | NA | ASSFQGEETQY
TRBV11-2 | TRBD1 | ASSVTGKGTGELF
TRBV2 | TRBD1 | ASSDTGGVETQY
TRBV7-3 | TRBD1 | ASSSDRGSNEQF
TRBV11-3 | NA | ASSLDRNRVELF
TRBV30 | NA | AWSGGPGSPLH
TRBV18 | NA | ASSPGGNEQY
TRBV18 | NA | ASSPKFNEKLF
TRBV4-3 | TRBD1 | ASSHSQGSGANVLT
TRBV29-1 | NA | SVEYRTDLPKNIQY
TRBV7-2 | NA | ASSTNSLASGANVLT
TRBV25-1 | TRBD2 | ASSDSRPWASGRYEQY
TRBV16 | NA | ASSPLRSGEGQPQH
TRBV5-1 | NA | ASSLQGPSTDTQY
TRBV7-6 | NA | ASSIRDESEQY
TRBV28 | TRBD1 | AIPAGTGASTNYGYT
TRBV5-6 | TRBD1 | ASARDRGRSGELF
TRBV5-6 | NA | ASSFPGTETQY
TRBV27 | NA | ASSHRGETQY
TRBV18 | NA | ASSPAGEGNTEAF
TRBV4-1 | NA | ASSQRASGETQY
TRBV19 | NA | ASQGGRRGRGTGANVLT
TRBV6-1 | TRBD2 | ASSDSTGTSLGLT
TRBV19 | NA | ATHRGRNTEAF
TRBV19 | NA | ASSTSWGTDTQY
TRBV7-8 | NA | ASSQGQYTEAF
TRBV28 | TRBD2 | ASSSRPRTSRGGETQY
TRBV10-3 | NA | AISENTRNQPQH
TRBV19 | TRBD2 | ASSIQAGTYEQY
TRBV29-1 | NA | SVDPQDYGYT
TRBV5-5 | NA | ASSGGEQGLYEQY